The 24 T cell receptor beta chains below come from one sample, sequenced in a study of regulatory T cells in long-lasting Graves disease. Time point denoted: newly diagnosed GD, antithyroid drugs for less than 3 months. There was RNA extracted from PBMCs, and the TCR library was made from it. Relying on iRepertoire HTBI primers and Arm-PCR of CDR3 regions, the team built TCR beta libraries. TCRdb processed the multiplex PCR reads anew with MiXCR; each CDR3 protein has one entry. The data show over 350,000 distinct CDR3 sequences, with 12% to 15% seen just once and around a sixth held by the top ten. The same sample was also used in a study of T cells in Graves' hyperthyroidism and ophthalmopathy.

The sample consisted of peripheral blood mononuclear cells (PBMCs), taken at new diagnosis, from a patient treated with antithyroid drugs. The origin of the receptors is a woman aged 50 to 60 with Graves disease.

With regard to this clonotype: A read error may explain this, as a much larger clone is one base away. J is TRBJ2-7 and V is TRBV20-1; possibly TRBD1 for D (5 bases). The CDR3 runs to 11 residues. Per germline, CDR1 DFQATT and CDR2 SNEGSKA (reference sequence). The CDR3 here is CSTIRLGQLGF. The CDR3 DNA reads TGCAGTACTATTAGGTTAGGACAACTCGGATTC.

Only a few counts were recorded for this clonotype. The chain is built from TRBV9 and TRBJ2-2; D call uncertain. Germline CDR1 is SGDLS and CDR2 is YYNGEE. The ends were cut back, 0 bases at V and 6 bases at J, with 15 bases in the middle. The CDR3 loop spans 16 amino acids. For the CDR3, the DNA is TGTGCCAGCAGCGTAGTTCCCGGCGGTTCGGCCGGGGAGCTGTTTTTT. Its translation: CASSVVPGGSAGELFF.

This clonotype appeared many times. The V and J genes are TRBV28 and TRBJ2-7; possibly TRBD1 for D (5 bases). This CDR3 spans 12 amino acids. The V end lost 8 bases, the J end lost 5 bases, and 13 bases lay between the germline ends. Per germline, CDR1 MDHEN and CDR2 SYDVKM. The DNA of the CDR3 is TGTGCCAGCCGGACATTCCTGAACGAGCAGTACTTC. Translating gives CASRTFLNEQYF.

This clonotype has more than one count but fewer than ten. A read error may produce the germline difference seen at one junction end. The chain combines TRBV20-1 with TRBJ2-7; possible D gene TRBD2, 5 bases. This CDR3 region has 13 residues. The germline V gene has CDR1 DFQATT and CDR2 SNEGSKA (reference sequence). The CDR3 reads CSTRDPFAWEQYF. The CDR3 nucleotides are TGCAGTACTAGAGACCCCTTTGCGTGGGAGCAGTACTTC.

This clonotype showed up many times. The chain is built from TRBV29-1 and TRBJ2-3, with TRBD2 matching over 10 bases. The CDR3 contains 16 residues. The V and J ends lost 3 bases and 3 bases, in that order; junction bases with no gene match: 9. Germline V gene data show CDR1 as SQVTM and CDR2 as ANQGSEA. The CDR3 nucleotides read TGCAGCGTTGACCTCGAAGGACTAGCGGAAACAGATACGCAGTATTTT. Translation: CSVDLEGLAETDTQYF.

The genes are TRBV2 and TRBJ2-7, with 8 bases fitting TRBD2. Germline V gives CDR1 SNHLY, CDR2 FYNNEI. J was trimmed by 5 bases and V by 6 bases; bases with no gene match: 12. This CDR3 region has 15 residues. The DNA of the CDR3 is TGTGCCAGCAGGGTGCGAGCGGGAGTTAACAACGAGCAGTACTTC. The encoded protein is CASRVRAGVNNEQYF.

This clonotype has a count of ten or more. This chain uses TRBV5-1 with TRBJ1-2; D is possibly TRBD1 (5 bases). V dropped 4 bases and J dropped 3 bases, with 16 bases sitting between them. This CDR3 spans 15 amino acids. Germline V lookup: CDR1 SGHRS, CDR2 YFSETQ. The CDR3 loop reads CASSRLTTDYYGYTF. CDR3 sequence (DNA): TGCGCCAGCAGCCGCCTGACGACAGATTACTATGGCTACACCTTC.

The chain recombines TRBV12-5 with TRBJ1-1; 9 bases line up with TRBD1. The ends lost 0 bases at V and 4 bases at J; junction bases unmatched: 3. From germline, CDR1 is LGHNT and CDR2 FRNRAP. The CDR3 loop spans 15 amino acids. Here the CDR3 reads CASGLVGTGLTEAFF. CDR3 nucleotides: TGTGCTAGTGGTTTGGTTGGGACAGGGCTCACTGAAGCTTTCTTT.

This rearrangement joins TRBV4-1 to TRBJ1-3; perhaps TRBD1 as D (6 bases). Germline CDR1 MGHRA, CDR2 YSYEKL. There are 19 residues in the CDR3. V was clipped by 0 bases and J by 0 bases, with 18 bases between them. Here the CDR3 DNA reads TGCGCCAGCAGCCAAGATTTTCGGGGGGCCGGGAGCTCTGGAAACACCATATATTTT. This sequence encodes CASSQDFRGAGSSGNTIYF.

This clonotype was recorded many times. DNA for the CDR3: TGTGCCAGCAGTCCGACTAGCGGGAGTACCCACGAGCAGTACTTC. Translation gives CASSPTSGSTHEQYF. The genes are TRBV6-2 or TRBV6-3 and TRBJ2-7; TRBD2 aligns across 12 bases. Germline assignment: CDR1 MNHEY and CDR2 SVGEGT. The CDR3 consists of 15 residues. With V trimmed by 5 bases and J by 5 bases, 7 bases remained unmatched.

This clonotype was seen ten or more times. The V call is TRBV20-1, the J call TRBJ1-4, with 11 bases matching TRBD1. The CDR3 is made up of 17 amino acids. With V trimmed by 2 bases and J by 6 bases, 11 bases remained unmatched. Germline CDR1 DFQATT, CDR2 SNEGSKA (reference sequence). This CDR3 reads CSARPYEGDRGYEKLFF. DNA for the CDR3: TGCAGTGCTAGACCTTATGAGGGGGACAGGGGGTATGAAAAACTGTTTTTT.

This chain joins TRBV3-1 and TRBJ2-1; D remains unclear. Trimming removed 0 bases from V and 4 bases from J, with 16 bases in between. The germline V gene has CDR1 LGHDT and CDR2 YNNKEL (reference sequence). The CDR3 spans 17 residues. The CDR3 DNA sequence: TGTGCCAGCAGCCAAGAAAGGTACCAGAATCCTTACAATGAGCAGTTCTTC. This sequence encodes CASSQERYQNPYNEQFF.

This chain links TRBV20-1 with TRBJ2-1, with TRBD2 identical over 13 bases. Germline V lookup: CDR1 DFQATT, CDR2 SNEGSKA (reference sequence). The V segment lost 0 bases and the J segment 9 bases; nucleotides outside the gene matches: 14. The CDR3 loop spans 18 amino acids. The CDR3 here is CSARDPGLAGALLVEQFF. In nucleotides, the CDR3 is TGCAGTGCTAGAGATCCCGGACTAGCGGGAGCCTTACTTGTTGAGCAGTTCTTC.

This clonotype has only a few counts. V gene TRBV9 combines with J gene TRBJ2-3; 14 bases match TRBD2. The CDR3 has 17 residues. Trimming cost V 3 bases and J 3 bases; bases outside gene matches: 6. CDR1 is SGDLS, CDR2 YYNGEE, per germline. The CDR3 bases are TGTGCCAGCAGCGGGGGACTAGCGGGAGTAGGTACAGATACGCAGTATTTT. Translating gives CASSGGLAGVGTDTQYF.

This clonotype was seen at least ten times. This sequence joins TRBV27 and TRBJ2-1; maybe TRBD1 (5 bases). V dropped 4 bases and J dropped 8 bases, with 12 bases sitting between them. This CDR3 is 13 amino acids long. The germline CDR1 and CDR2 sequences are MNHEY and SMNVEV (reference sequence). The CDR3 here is CASSWTRVHEQFF. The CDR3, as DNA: TGTGCCAGCAGTTGGACCAGGGTTCATGAGCAGTTCTTC.

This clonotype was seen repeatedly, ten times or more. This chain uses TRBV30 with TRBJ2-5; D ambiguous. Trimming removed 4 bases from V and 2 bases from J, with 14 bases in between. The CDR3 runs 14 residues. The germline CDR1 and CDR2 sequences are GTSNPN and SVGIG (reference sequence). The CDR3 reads CAWTPHGTQETQYF. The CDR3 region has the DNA TGTGCCTGGACCCCCCACGGTACACAAGAGACCCAGTACTTC.

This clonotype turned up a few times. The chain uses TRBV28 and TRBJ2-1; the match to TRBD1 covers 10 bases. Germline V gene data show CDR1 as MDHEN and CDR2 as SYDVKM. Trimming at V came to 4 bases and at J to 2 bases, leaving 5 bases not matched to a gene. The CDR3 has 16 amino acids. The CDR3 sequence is CASSSRQGATYNEQFF. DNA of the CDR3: TGTGCCAGCAGTTCCCGACAGGGGGCTACCTACAATGAGCAGTTCTTC.

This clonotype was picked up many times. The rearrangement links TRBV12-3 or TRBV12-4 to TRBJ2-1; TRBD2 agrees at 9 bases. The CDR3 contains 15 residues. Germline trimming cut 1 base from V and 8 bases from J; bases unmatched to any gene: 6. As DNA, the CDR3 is TGTGCCAGCAGTTTAGGGCTAGCGGGATTGGATGAGCAGTTCTTC. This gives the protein CASSLGLAGLDEQFF.

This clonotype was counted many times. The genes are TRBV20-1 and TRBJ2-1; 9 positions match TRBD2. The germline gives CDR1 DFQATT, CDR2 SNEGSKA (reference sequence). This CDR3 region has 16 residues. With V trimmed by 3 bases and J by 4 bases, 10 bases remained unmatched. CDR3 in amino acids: CSASPLSSGDYNEQFF. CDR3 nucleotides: TGCAGTGCTAGCCCCCTCTCTAGCGGGGATTACAATGAGCAGTTCTTC.

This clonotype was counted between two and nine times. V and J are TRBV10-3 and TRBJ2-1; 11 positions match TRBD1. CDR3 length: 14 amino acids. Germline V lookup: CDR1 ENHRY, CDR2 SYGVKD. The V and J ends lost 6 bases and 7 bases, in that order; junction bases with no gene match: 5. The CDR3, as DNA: TGTGCCATCAGCGCCGGGACAGGGGGTAATGAGCAGTTCTTC. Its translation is CAISAGTGGNEQFF.

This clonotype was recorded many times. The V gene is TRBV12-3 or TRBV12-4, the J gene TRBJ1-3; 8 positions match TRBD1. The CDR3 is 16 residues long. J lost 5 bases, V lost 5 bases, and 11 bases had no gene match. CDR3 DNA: TGTGCCAGCAGTCCCACGAAAGACAGGGGAAGAAACACCATATATTTT. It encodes CASSPTKDRGRNTIYF.

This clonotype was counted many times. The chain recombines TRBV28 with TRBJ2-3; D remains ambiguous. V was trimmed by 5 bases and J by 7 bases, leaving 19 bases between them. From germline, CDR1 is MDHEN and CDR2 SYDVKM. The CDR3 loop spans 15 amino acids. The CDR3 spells CASSRPDPGDYTQYF. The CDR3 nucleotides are TGTGCCAGCAGTCGTCCGGATCCTGGAGACTATACGCAGTATTTT.

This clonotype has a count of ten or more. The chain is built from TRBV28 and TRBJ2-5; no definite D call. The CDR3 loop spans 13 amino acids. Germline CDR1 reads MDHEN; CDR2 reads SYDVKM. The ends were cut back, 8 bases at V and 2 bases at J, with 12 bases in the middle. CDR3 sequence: CASLSGSQETQYF. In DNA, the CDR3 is TGTGCCAGCCTTTCGGGCAGTCAAGAGACCCAGTACTTC.

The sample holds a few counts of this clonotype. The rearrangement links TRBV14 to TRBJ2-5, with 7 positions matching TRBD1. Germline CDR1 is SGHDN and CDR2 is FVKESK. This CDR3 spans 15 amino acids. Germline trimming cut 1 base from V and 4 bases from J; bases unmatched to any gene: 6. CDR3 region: CASSQGQGVLETQYF. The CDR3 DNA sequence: TGTGCCAGCAGCCAAGGACAGGGTGTATTAGAGACCCAGTACTTC.